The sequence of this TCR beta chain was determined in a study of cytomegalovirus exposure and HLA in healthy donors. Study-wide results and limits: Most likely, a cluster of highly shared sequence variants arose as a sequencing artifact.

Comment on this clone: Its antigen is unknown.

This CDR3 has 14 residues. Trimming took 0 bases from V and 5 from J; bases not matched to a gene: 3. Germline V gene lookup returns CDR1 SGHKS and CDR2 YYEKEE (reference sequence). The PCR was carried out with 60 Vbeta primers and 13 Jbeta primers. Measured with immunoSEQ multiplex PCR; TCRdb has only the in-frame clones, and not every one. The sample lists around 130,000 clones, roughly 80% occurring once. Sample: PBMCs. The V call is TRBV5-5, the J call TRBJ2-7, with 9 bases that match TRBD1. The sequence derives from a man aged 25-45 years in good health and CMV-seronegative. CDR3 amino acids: CASSLDRGLNEQYF. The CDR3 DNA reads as TGTGCCAGCAGCTTGGACAGGGGGCTGAACGAGCAGTACTTC. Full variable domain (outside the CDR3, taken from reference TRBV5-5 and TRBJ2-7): DAGVTQSPTHLIKTRGQQVTLRCSPISGHKSVSWYQQVLGQGPQFIFQYYEKEERGRGNFPDRFSARQFPNYSSELNVNALLLGDSALYLCASSLDRGLNEQYFGPGTRLTVT.